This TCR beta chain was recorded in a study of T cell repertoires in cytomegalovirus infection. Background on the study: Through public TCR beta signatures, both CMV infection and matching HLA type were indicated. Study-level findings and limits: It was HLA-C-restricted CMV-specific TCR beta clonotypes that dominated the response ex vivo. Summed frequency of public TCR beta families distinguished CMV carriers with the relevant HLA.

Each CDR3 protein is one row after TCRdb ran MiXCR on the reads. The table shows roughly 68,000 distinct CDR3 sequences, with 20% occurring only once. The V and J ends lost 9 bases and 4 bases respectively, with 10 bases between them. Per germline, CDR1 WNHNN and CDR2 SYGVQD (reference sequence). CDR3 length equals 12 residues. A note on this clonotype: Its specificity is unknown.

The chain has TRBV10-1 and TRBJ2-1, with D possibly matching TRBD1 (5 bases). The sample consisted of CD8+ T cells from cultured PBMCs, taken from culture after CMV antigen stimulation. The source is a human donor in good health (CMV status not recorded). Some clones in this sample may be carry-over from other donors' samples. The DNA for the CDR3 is TGCGCCAGTGGGGCAGAATACAATGAGCAGTTCTTC. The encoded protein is CASGAEYNEQFF.